This TCR beta chain was documented in a study of PD-1 blockade in classical Hodgkin lymphoma. Sequencing used immunoSEQ multiplex PCR; TCRdb keeps in-frame clones, though not all of them. The sample shows about 9,500 clones, approximately 84% of them seen only once. Time point denoted: newly diagnosed, previously untreated cHL patient sample. PBMCs were thawed, and CD8+ T cells were then isolated from them by magnetic negative selection. Newly diagnosed, untreated classical Hodgkin lymphoma PBMCs provided comparison. To note about this clone: Its target is unknown.

Study findings and constraints: With respect to the repertoire differences, their causes, possibly disease activity or prior therapy, remain undefined. Reported baseline diversity: healthy donors highest, relapsed/refractory patients lowest.

CDR1 is SGDLS and CDR2 is YYNGEE in the germline V gene. With 3 bases removed from V and 0 bases from J, the gap between germline ends came to 13 bases. The CDR3 spans 16 residues. The clonotype was recovered from a human donor with classical Hodgkin lymphoma. Sequencing was carried out using CD8+ T cells from blood. The rearrangement joins TRBV9 to TRBJ2-1; possible D gene TRBD1, 6 bases. In DNA form, the CDR3 reads TGTGCCAGCAGCGCTTCTGGGGGCCTCTCCTACAATGAGCAGTTCTTC. It encodes CASSASGGLSYNEQFF.